Described below is a single TCR beta chain sequence and its context. The same CDR3 can be traced to other DNA sequences in this sample. As originally analysed: By means of reference gene primer amplification, nucleated cell counts were estimated. The repertoire was sequenced with immunoSEQ multiplex PCR; TCRdb's copy has only in-frame clones and lacks some. Clone size and the V and J calls come from that table; the DNA yielded D and trimming. The table includes about 110,000 clones, around 84% detected once. The data derive from a study of blood T cell repertoires in COVID-19. Across the whole study: The origin of the acute and convalescent COVID-19 samples was the United States, Italy and Spain. T cells, B-cell-depleted T cells, or PBMCs supplied cDNA or gDNA.

With V trimmed by 8 bases and J by 2 bases, 1 base remained unmatched. The CDR3 has 12 amino acids. Germline V lookup: CDR1 MDHEN, CDR2 SYDVKM. The chain employs TRBV28 and TRBJ1-2; 8 nucleotides match TRBD1. Material for sequencing was peripheral blood. The TCR was taken from a human donor in a cohort sampled during active COVID-19. The CDR3 bases are TGTGCCAGCGGACAGGGCAACTATGGCTACACCTTC. This codes for CASGQGNYGYTF.